This paragraph covers one T cell receptor (beta chain) sequence. The antigen remains unidentified. Germline CDR1 and CDR2: ENHRY and SYGVKD. This CDR3 is 12 amino acids long. The DNA is unrecorded. The data belong to a study of synovial regulatory T cells in juvenile arthritis. General study findings and limits: Blood Treg cells that were inflammation-associated showed lower TCR diversity than other blood Treg cells.

The data were produced by immunoSEQ multiplex PCR, yet TCRdb's version contains in-frame clones alone and is incomplete. Here the sample table reports 7,500 to 10,000 clones. Source material: Treg cells from blood. Sample subset: remaining (HLA-DR-negative) circulating blood Treg cells. The rearrangement joins TRBV10-3 to TRBJ2-1; without DNA, the TCRdb call of TRBD2 cannot be checked. This TCR was recovered from a donor aged 2-30 years with juvenile idiopathic arthritis. The CDR3 spells CAISDLRNEQFF.